These 7 T cell receptor beta chains originate from one sample sequenced in a study of shared clonotypes between healthy human individuals. The repertoire was sequenced with immunoSEQ multiplex PCR; TCRdb's copy has only in-frame clones and lacks some. Found here are a few million clones, more than 80% of them singletons; the top ten hold 0.13% to 0.15%. The specimen sequenced was naive CD4+ T cells sorted from blood. Subset meaning: CD45RA+ positively selected. The receptors originated from a man aged 18 to 30 in good health.

V gene TRBV5-1 combines with J gene TRBJ1-2, with D perhaps matching TRBD1 (6 bases). Trimming took off 3 bases at V and 8 bases at J, with 29 bases between the two ends. Germline CDR1 SGHRS, CDR2 YFSETQ. The CDR3 extends over 18 amino acids. This chain's CDR3 is CASSSQSFWGQGFEGYTF. CDR3 nucleotides: TGCGCCAGCAGCTCCCAAAGTTTCTGGGGGCAGGGCTTCGAGGGCTACACCTTC. The full variable domain, with the rest looked up from reference TRBV5-1 and TRBJ1-2, is KAGVTQTPRYLIKTRGQQVTLSCSPISGHRSVSWYQQTPGQGLQFLFEYFSETQRNKGNFPGRFSGRQFSNSRSEMNVSTLELGDSALYLCASSSQSFWGQGFEGYTFGSGTRLTVV.

The chain uses TRBV15 and TRBJ2-5; D perhaps matches TRBD1 (5 bases). Trimming took off 0 bases at V and 2 bases at J, with 10 bases between the two ends. Germline CDR1 LNHNV, CDR2 YYDKDF (reference sequence). The CDR3 has 15 residues. This CDR3 reads CATSREGRVQETQYF. In DNA, the CDR3 is TGTGCCACCAGCAGAGAAGGCAGGGTACAAGAGACCCAGTACTTC.

V gene TRBV10-3 combines with J gene TRBJ1-2; D is perhaps TRBD1 (6 bases). V lost 11 bases, J lost 4 bases, and 17 bases lay in between. Germline CDR1 ENHRY, CDR2 SYGVKD. The CDR3 runs 13 residues. This CDR3 reads CASSGGNTYGYTF. The CDR3 DNA is TGTGCCTCTTCTGGGGGCAATACCTATGGCTACACCTTC.

This clone was counted between two and nine times. The chain links TRBV30 to TRBJ1-5, with TRBD1 matching over 8 bases. The trim removed 7 bases at V and 3 bases at J, leaving 20 bases unmatched. From germline, CDR1 is GTSNPN and CDR2 SVGIG (reference sequence). The CDR3 contains 18 residues. In DNA form, the CDR3 reads TGTGCCTCGGATGGCTCGGGACGCAGGGGGCCGTCCAATCAGCCCCAGCATTTT. It encodes CASDGSGRRGPSNQPQHF. Complete variable domain (other parts from reference TRBV30 and TRBJ1-5): SQTIHQWPATLVQPVGSPLSLECTVEGTSNPNLYWYRQAAGRGLQLLFYSVGIGQISSEVPQNLSASRPQDRQFILSSKKLLLSDSGFYLCASDGSGRRGPSNQPQHFGDGTRLSIL.

The gene calls are TRBV7-2 and TRBJ1-5; D ambiguous. Germline CDR1 and CDR2: SGHTA and FQGNSA. The CDR3 runs to 17 residues. V was pared by 1 base and J by 1 base, with 14 bases between. Written as DNA, the CDR3 is TGTGCCAGCAGCTTAGTCTCCGGACGTTGGAGCAATCAGCCCCAGCATTTT. It yields the protein CASSLVSGRWSNQPQHF. Based on the CDR3 plus reference TRBV7-2 and TRBJ1-5, the full variable domain is GAGVSQSPSNKVTEKGKDVELRCDPISGHTALYWYRQSLGQGLEFLIYFQGNSAPDKSGLPSDRFSAERTGGSVSTLTIQRTQQEDSAVYLCASSLVSGRWSNQPQHFGDGTRLSIL.

On this clone itself: Other DNA sequences in the same sample also yield this CDR3. This sequence joins TRBV7-2 and TRBJ1-5; TRBD1 matches 9 bases. J gave up 7 bases and V 4 bases, and 5 bases lay outside the gene matches. The CDR3 extends over 14 amino acids. Germline CDR1 and CDR2: SGHTA and FQGNSA. CDR3 region: CASSSQGAGQPQHF. The CDR3 coding sequence is TGTGCCAGCAGCTCACAGGGGGCGGGACAGCCCCAGCATTTT. Together with reference TRBV7-2 and TRBJ1-5, the CDR3 gives the full variable domain: GAGVSQSPSNKVTEKGKDVELRCDPISGHTALYWYRQSLGQGLEFLIYFQGNSAPDKSGLPSDRFSAERTGGSVSTLTIQRTQQEDSAVYLCASSSQGAGQPQHFGDGTRLSIL.

The CDR3 DNA reads as TGCGCCAGCAGTGAGAGACAGGGCCAAGGCGGGGAGCTGTTTTTT. It yields the protein CASSERQGQGGELFF. The genes are TRBV10-2 and TRBJ2-2, with 7 bases aligning to TRBD1. Germline V gene lookup returns CDR1 WSHSY and CDR2 SAAADI. This CDR3 is 15 amino acids long. The J segment lost 7 bases and the V segment lost 2 bases, leaving 7 bases of the junction unmatched.